One sample yielded the 3 T cell receptor beta chains listed below, sequenced in a study of neurological immune-mediated disorders. From the 5' RACE reads, TCRdb called clonotypes with MiXCR, one entry per CDR3 protein. The sample lists approximately 38,000 distinct CDR3 sequences; roughly 12% were seen once. The sample taken for sequencing was CD4+ T cells from blood. These TCRs come from a woman under 40 with HTLV-1-associated myelopathy (HAM/TSP).

This clonotype occurred many times. This sequence joins TRBV20-1 and TRBJ1-3; D is uncertain. The CDR3 sequence is 13 residues long. Germline CDR1 is DFQATT and CDR2 is SNEGSKA (reference sequence). V dropped 3 bases and J dropped 0 bases, with 6 bases sitting between them. The CDR3 spells CSARASSGNTIYF. The CDR3, as DNA: TGCAGTGCTAGGGCCAGCTCTGGAAACACCATATATTTT.

Ten or more counts support this clonotype. The chain employs TRBV12-3 or TRBV12-4 and TRBJ2-1; 9 bases agree with TRBD2. The V and J ends lost 4 bases and 7 bases, in that order; junction bases with no gene match: 11. The CDR3 runs 16 residues. In DNA, the CDR3 is TGTGCCAGCAGTTATTCGCGGGGGGGCCCTTTGAATGAGCAGTTCTTC. Protein sequence: CASSYSRGGPLNEQFF.

This clonotype was seen many times. The chain combines TRBV5-1 with TRBJ2-2; maybe TRBD1 (5 bases). CDR3 length: 15 amino acids. Trimming pared 0 bases from V and 6 bases from J, leaving 12 bases between. Germline V gene data show CDR1 as SGHRS and CDR2 as YFSETQ. CDR3 DNA sequence: TGCGCCAGCAGCTTGGCCGGGCAGGGCGCCGGGGAGCTGTTTTTT. Residues: CASSLAGQGAGELFF. Combining the CDR3 with reference TRBV5-1 and TRBJ2-2 gives the whole variable domain KAGVTQTPRYLIKTRGQQVTLSCSPISGHRSVSWYQQTPGQGLQFLFEYFSETQRNKGNFPGRFSGRQFSNSRSEMNVSTLELGDSALYLCASSLAGQGAGELFFGEGSRLTVL.